Included here is one T cell receptor (beta chain) sequence, with context. Its antigen target is currently unknown. No much larger clone is present one base from it, and per-base qualities are unavailable. The entry originates in a study of cytomegalovirus exposure and HLA in healthy donors (dated by TCRdb to the late 2010s). Regarding the complete study: According to an earlier analysis of several hundred of the donors, roughly 180 million T cells yielded 100 million or so unique TCR beta sequences and approximately 300 Gb of sequence data. The T cell repertoires of several hundred subjects were profiled by immunosequencing and related to cytomegalovirus serostatus. Donor age, sex, ethnicity and CMV serostatus were compiled alongside the repertoire data. In addition to the first cohort of several hundred subjects, a separate validation cohort of under 150 different subjects was used. An earlier analysis of around 580 of the donors used high-throughput TCR beta sequencing to judge whether each TCR beta V gene segment behaved as functional or pseudogenic. An early release covering 550 to 700 HLA-typed donors comprised about 300 gigabases of sequencing data and roughly 86 million unique TCR sequences. Every repertoire in the discovery cohort had been generated on one and the same sequencing platform. Because of strong linkage in the cohort, 4 to 6 DR-DQ haplotypes were treated as single units for association and clustering. A later genetic analysis took genome-wide SNP genotypes for about 60% of the roughly 670 donors and used that subset as a discovery cohort. The study aimed to test whether cataloging public T cell receptors could reveal signatures of past pathogen exposure. Across 300 to 400 genotyped donors of the cohort, an average of about 240,000 unique TCR beta nucleotide sequences per donor were sequenced, and roughly a sixth of those sequences were non-productive. The genetic ancestry cluster associated with self-reported Caucasian donors included roughly four fifths of the 300 to 450 genotyped donors. Typing coverage differed by locus: A, B, C, DRB1 and DQB1 were typed in roughly 620-630 donors, DQA1 in about 550, DPA1 in 606, and DPB1 in approximately 450. In a later analysis, previously published TCR beta repertoires from some 640 donors were re-analyzed and high-resolution HLA genotyping was added so that TCR occurrence patterns could be studied. Class I and class II HLA loci were covered by the typing at four-digit resolution. To predict cytomegalovirus infection status, the study brought together high-throughput TCR immunosequencing, statistical association of individual TCRs with disease status, and machine learning. In the later analysis, no new phenotypic data were used to find candidate immune exposures; instead, reliance was placed on TCR beta sequences and their occurrence across donors.

The germline V gene encodes CDR1 PRHDT and CDR2 FYEKMQ (reference sequence). The junction shows trimming of 1 base on V and 1 base on J, plus 7 bases between the germline ends. Including cysteine and phenylalanine, the CDR3 has 14 amino acids. Of the read, only the CDR3 DNA is kept; its 42 bases are in frame from base 1. The cohort was made up of about 670 healthy bone marrow donors. All cohort members were sampled while nominally healthy, although unrecorded immune exposures were likely present. The donor tested CMV seronegative and was one of the 352 seronegative cohort members. A peripheral blood sample was provided by each donor, and peripheral blood mononuclear cells were used for TCR beta sequencing. The Qiagen DNeasy Blood Extraction Kit was used to extract genomic DNA from the blood cell samples. Results and caveats for the whole study, not just this receptor: According to a later analysis, TCR association rates differed among HLA loci, with DRB1 alleles showing the most associated TCRs and HLA-C alleles showing the fewest. In this cohort, only TCR beta chains were sequenced, and detectable features were limited by the absence of alpha or paired-chain data. Across donors, most TCR sequences were observed very rarely, whereas some public TCRs were present in many individuals. Because HLA typing was unavailable for some donors at each locus, only the typed subset was used in association tests. Because counts were too low, around 17 rarely observed V segments, including chromosome 9 orphons, were left out of the earlier analysis of 500 to 650 of the donors. According to a later analysis, parvovirus B19, influenza, CMV and Epstein-Barr virus appeared linked to several top co-occurrence clusters. A cluster of highly shared sequence variants was judged likely to represent a technical artifact of the sequencing pipeline. In both the original and validation cohorts, the classifier was reported to diagnose cytomegalovirus status with high specificity and sensitivity. The study gave a list of 150 to 200 TCR beta chains associated with cytomegalovirus. In an earlier analysis of some 540 of the donors, most TCR beta V segments appeared in productive rearrangements about 87% or about 30% of the time, broadly matching IMGT annotations. In vitro tests confirmed that three of the cytomegalovirus-associated TCR beta chains recognize cytomegalovirus antigens. Linkage disequilibrium might explain the correlated functional status among segregating V segments, but an unknown experimental factor could not be excluded. Immune exposure information for the cohort was limited to CMV serostatus. A further reported finding was that TCR beta sequences accurately predicted the HLA-A and HLA-B alleles for most subjects in the first cohort. The authors suggested that the approach could potentially be extended to other disease states and immunological phenotypes. A later analysis found that HLA-associated TCR beta chains were more clonally expanded and had lower generation probabilities than equally common non-associated chains. Because the 87-base-pair reads could not distinguish some IMGT-functional V segments, including TRBV6-2 and TRBV6-3, those segments were excluded. According to a later analysis, most CMV-associated TCR beta chains appeared to be HLA-restricted, and the HLA associations seemed to be driven largely by CMV exposure. In a later genetic analysis, a missense DCLRE1C variant was associated with V-gene and J-gene trimming of TCR beta chains, and the association was replicated in an independent cohort. Presence/absence analyses assumed roughly uniform sequencing depth across donors, an assumption that may not hold. Strong co-occurrence of HLA alleles, especially DR and DQ, made assigning TCR associations to individual alleles difficult. At a false discovery rate of 0.05, a later analysis linked 15,000 to 20,000 TCR beta sequences to specific HLA alleles. A later genetic analysis reported fewer N-insertions in productive TCRs among donors in an Asian-associated ancestry cluster than the roughly 700-donor mean.

The protocol used for the library was the immunoSEQ multiplex PCR assay. For the multiplex PCR, a mixture combining 60 forward primers for TCR Vbeta segments and 13 reverse primers for TCR Jbeta segments was used. The CDR3 region of rearranged TCR beta genes was amplified from genomic DNA by a multiplex PCR assay. The Illumina HiSeq System was used to sequence the amplified TCR beta libraries as 87-base-pair reads. The study's processing was this. Across the 670 or so repertoires, a later analysis counted tens of millions of unique TCR beta chains, about 10 million of which were shared by at least two donors. A nearest-neighbor algorithm error-corrected the raw reads and collapsed the reads into unique sequences, merging closely related sequences to remove PCR and sequencing errors. To assign V, D and J gene segments, CDR3 sequences were aligned to IMGT reference sequences. For a sequence to be retained, a match of at least six nucleotides to both a V gene segment and a J gene segment was required. Rearrangements were called productive when the CDR3 lacked stop codons and stayed in frame with V and J; all others were non-productive. CDR3 was defined by IMGT convention, running from the second conserved V-encoded cysteine to the conserved J-encoded phenylalanine. The earlier analysis of about 570 of the donors excluded any sequence lacking an unambiguous match to a single V gene segment. In an earlier analysis of approximately 500 of the donors, a V segment was called functional when productive rearrangements were above 56.7%, and segregating when the standard deviation between donors exceeded 5%. A statistical classification framework was developed to diagnose cytomegalovirus status using the catalog of TCR beta chain sequences. In a later analysis, V and J genes were assigned by comparing TCR nucleotide sequences against IMGT/GENE-DB human TR gene sequences. A later analysis assigned CDR3 sequences and most-parsimonious VDJ recombination scenarios with the TCRdist pipeline. In a later analysis, each TCR beta chain was defined by its CDR3 amino acid sequence together with its V-gene family, and reads lacking a unique V-gene family were excluded. As a way to deal with suspected cross-contamination and a sequencing artifact, a later analysis dropped 592 nucleotide sequences that were highly shared and had low generation probability. In a later analysis, a clonal expansion index was calculated for each public chain from normalized within-repertoire ranks of inferred template counts. Generation probabilities in a later analysis came from a VDJ recombination model fitted to out-of-frame rearrangements, and those results were checked against IGoR. In a later analysis, hypergeometric tests were used to score TCR-TCR, TCR-HLA and TCR-CMV co-occurrence, with a repertoire-size bias correction applied to TCR pairs. False discovery rates were estimated in a later analysis by permuting HLA or CMV assignments 20 times. In a later analysis, co-occurring TCRs were grouped using DBSCAN, with TCRdist sequence similarity added in when clustering inside HLA-allele-positive subsets. For co-occurrence clustering, repertoires with fewer than 30,000 or more than 120,000 public chains were excluded, along with roughly five repertoires with anomalous nucleotide sharing. In its TCRdb copy, this immuneACCESS table keeps in-frame sequences only and misses some clones. Where compared with another copy, unresolved V genes explain less than half of these, and the others have no known cause. That table gives V, J and clone size, and the DNA gave D and trimming. The sample table contains some 120,000 clones; only one count was recorded for roughly 78% of them. The ten largest clones capture less than 3% of the sample.

The chain links TRBV13 with TRBJ1-1; the best D guess is TRBD1, with 6 bases matching. The clonotype originates from a man aged 30 to 39 in good health and CMV-seronegative. The source material was PBMCs. The CDR3: CASSLEQGNTEAFF. The bases read TGTGCCAGCAGCTTAGAACAGGGGAACACTGAAGCTTTCTTT. The CDR3 plus the reference TRBV13 and TRBJ1-1 genes for the other parts give the full variable domain: AAGVIQSPRHLIKEKRETATLKCYPIPRHDTVYWYQQGPGQDPQFLISFYEKMQSDKGSIPDRFSAQQFSDYHSELNMSSLELGDSALYFCASSLEQGNTEAFFGQGTRLTVV.